This T cell receptor (beta chain) stems from a study of T cell responses to AZD1222 COVID-19 vaccine. Study conclusions and caveats: Clonal diversity was possibly underestimated, and the donors were mostly white British, with more females. CD4 TCRs linked to vaccination spanned spike, dominating at 160-218 and 743-854. Researchers took repertoire samples only after the peak T cell response had come.

The repertoire was sequenced with immunoSEQ multiplex PCR; TCRdb's copy has only in-frame clones and lacks some. The table shows 72,000 or so clones, with about 85% occurring only once. Remarks on this clone: Its antigen is as yet unknown.

This CDR3 has 15 residues. Germline V gene data show CDR1 as SGHTS and CDR2 as YDEGEE. Trimming pared 0 bases from V and 9 bases from J, leaving 16 bases between. The material sequenced was peripheral blood, taken on day 0 of AZD1222 vaccination. The chain is built from TRBV5-8 and TRBJ2-4; D is possibly TRBD2 (6 bases). The sequence was obtained from an adult in good health. In nucleotides, the CDR3 is TGTGCCAGCAGCTTGGGTAGCGGTAGCGTAGGCATTCAGTACTTC. Amino acids: CASSLGSGSVGIQYF.